The 13 T cell receptor beta chains below were found in one sample sequenced in a study of T cells expressing NK-cell markers. TCRdb processed the 5' RACE reads again and assigns one entry to each CDR3 protein, with no DNA. The sample holds 300,000 to 500,000 distinct CDR3 sequences. Source material: blood T cells: a sorted CD56 or NKG2C T cell subset, CD4+ or CD8+ T cells, or bulk PBMC T cells (not recorded which). The receptor source for this set is a woman in her fifties or sixties in good health.

The chain carries TRBV7-2 and TRBJ2-5; TCRdb indicates TRBD1, and absent DNA this call remains unverified. The CDR3 is made up of 15 amino acids. Per germline, CDR1 SGHTA and CDR2 FQGNSA. CDR3 protein: CASSPRTATMKTQYF.

V is TRBV7-9 and J is TRBJ1-5; TCRdb lists TRBD1, though no DNA is available to test this call. Germline CDR1 and CDR2: SEHNR and FQNEAQ (reference sequence). The CDR3 is made up of 15 amino acids. The CDR3 sequence is CASSLSGTAYQPQHF.

The chain has TRBV5-1 and TRBJ2-2. This CDR3 is 15 amino acids long. Germline CDR1 is SGHRS and CDR2 is YFSETQ. CDR3 protein: CASSVTATNTGELFF.

The rearrangement uses TRBV4-2 and TRBJ1-2; TCRdb's D call, TRBD1, is unchecked because there is no DNA. CDR1 and CDR2 from the germline V gene are LGHNA and YNFKEQ. This CDR3 is 13 amino acids long. The CDR3: CASSHPMGGGYTF.

J is TRBJ1-2 and V is TRBV5-1; the D gene TCRdb calls, TRBD1, cannot be checked with no DNA. CDR3 length equals 13 residues. Germline V gene sequence: CDR1 SGHRS, CDR2 YFSETQ. This chain's CDR3 is CASSPGTSYGYTF.

V and J are TRBV7-9 and TRBJ2-1; the TCRdb call, TRBD2, lacks DNA for checking. The germline CDR1 and CDR2 sequences are SEHNR and FQNEAQ (reference sequence). The CDR3 contains 15 residues. The chain's CDR3 is CASSDLAGDYNEQFF.

V and J are TRBV5-1 and TRBJ2-2; TCRdb calls TRBD1, which cannot be checked without DNA. CDR3 size: 16 residues. Germline V gene data show CDR1 as SGHRS and CDR2 as YFSETQ. The CDR3: CASSTYLDSFTGELFF.

The J gene is TRBJ1-5, the V gene TRBV7-2; TCRdb's D call, TRBD1, is unchecked because there is no DNA. The germline V gene encodes CDR1 SGHTA and CDR2 FQGNSA. The CDR3 covers 14 residues. Here the CDR3 reads CASSFGQVDQPQHF.

The chain carries TRBV6-5 and TRBJ2-7; TCRdb picks TRBD1, but there is no DNA to check that call. This CDR3 is 15 amino acids long. Germline V CDR1 and CDR2: MNHEY, SVGAGI. The chain's CDR3 is CASREGHSISYEQYF.

The chain combines TRBV18 with TRBJ2-1; checking the TCRdb D call of TRBD1 is not possible without DNA. This CDR3 is built from 15 residues. Germline V gene lookup returns CDR1 KGHSH and CDR2 LQKENI. The CDR3 protein is CASSPSMQGTDEQFF.

CDR3 residues: CAITPGPQETQYF. The V gene is TRBV10-3, the J gene TRBJ2-5; the D gene TCRdb calls, TRBD1, cannot be checked with no DNA. This CDR3 spans 13 amino acids. CDR1 ENHRY and CDR2 SYGVKD come from the germline V gene.

This CDR3 reads CASSTTPGTGGRGLFF. V and J are TRBV7-9 and TRBJ1-4; TCRdb names TRBD1, which stays unverified in the absence of DNA. The CDR3 is 16 amino acids. Germline-derived CDR1 and CDR2 are SEHNR and FQNEAQ (reference sequence).

The chain carries TRBV5-6 and TRBJ2-4. This CDR3 comprises 15 residues. CDR1 is SGHDT, CDR2 YYEEEE, per germline. CDR3 amino acids: CASRLRTWTKNIQYF.